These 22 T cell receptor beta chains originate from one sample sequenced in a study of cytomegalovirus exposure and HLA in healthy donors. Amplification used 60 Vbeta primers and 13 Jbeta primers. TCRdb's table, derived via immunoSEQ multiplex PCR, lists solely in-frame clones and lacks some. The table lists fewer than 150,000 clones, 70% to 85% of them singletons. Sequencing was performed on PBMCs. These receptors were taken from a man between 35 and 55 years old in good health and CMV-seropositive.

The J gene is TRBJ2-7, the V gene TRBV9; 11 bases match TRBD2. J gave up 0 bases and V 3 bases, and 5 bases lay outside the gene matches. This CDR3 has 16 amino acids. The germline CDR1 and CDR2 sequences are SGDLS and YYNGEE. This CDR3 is CASSDPTSGDSYEQYF. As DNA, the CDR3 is TGTGCCAGCAGCGACCCGACTAGCGGGGACTCCTACGAGCAGTACTTC.

The CDR3 protein is CASSVVQVSDTQYF. CDR3 coding DNA: TGTGCCAGCAGCGTAGTGCAGGTCTCAGATACGCAGTATTTT. The chain uses TRBV9 and TRBJ2-3; D unresolved. The CDR3 extends over 14 amino acids. V lost 0 bases and J lost 4, with 9 bases in between. Per germline, CDR1 SGDLS and CDR2 YYNGEE. The whole variable domain, filled in from reference TRBV9 and TRBJ2-3, reads DSGVTQTPKHLITATGQRVTLRCSPRSGDLSVYWYQQSLDQGLQFLIQYYNGEERAKGNILERFSAQQFPDLHSELNLSSLELGDSALYFCASSVVQVSDTQYFGPGTRLTVL.

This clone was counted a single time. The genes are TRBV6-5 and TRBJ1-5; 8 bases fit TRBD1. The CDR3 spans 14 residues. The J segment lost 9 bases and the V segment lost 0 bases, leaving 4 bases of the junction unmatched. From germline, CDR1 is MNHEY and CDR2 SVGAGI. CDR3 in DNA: TGTGCCAGCAGTTACTCGGACAGGGACACGCCCCAGCATTTT. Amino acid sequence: CASSYSDRDTPQHF.

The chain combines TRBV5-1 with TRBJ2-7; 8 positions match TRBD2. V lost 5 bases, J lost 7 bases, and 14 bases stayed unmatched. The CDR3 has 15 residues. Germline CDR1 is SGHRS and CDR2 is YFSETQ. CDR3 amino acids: CASRDGTSRSFEQYF. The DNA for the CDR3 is TGCGCCAGCAGGGACGGGACTAGTCGTAGCTTTGAGCAGTACTTC. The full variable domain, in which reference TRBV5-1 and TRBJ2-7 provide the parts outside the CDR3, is KAGVTQTPRYLIKTRGQQVTLSCSPISGHRSVSWYQQTPGQGLQFLFEYFSETQRNKGNFPGRFSGRQFSNSRSEMNVSTLELGDSALYLCASRDGTSRSFEQYFGPGTRLTVT.

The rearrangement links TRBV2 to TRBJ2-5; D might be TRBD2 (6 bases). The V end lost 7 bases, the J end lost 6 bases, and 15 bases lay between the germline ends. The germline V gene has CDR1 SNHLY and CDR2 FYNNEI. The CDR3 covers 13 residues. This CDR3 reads CASTQRATKTQYF. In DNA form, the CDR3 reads TGTGCCAGCACCCAGCGGGCCACAAAGACCCAGTACTTC.

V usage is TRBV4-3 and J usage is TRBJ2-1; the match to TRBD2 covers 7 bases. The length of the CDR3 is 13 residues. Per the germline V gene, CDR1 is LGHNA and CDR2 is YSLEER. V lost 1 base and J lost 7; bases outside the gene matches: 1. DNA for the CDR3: TGCGCCAGCAGCCAAGCTAGCGGAAATGAGCAGTTCTTC. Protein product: CASSQASGNEQFF.

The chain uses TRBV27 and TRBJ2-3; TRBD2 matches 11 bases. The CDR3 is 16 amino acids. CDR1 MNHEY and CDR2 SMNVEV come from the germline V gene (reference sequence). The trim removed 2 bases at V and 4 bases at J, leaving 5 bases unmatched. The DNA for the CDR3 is TGTGCCAGCAGTTTAACTAGCGGGAGATTGTCAGATACGCAGTATTTT. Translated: CASSLTSGRLSDTQYF.

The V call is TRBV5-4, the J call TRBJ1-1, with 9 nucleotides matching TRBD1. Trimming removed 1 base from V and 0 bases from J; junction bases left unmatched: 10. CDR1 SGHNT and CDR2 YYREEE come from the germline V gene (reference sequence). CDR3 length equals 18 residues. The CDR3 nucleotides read TGTGCCAGCAGCTTGTTAGGGACAGGGAAGGGGCTGAACACTGAAGCTTTCTTT. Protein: CASSLLGTGKGLNTEAFF. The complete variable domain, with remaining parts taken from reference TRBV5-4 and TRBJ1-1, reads ETGVTQSPTHLIKTRGQQVTLRCSSQSGHNTVSWYQQALGQGPQFIFQYYREEENGRGNFPPRFSGLQFPNYSSELNVNALELDDSALYLCASSLLGTGKGLNTEAFFGQGTRLTVV.

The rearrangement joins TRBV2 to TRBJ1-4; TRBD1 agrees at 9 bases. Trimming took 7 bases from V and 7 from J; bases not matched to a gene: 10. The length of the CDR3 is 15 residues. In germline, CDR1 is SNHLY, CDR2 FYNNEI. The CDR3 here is CASTLEGQGGEKLFF. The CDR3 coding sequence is TGTGCCAGCACCCTGGAGGGACAGGGAGGTGAAAAACTGTTTTTT.

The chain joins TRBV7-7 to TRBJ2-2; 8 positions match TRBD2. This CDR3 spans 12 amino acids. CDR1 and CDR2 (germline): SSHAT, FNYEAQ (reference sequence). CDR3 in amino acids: CGLAGNTGELFF. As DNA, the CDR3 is TGTGGCCTAGCGGGTAACACCGGGGAGCTGTTTTTT.

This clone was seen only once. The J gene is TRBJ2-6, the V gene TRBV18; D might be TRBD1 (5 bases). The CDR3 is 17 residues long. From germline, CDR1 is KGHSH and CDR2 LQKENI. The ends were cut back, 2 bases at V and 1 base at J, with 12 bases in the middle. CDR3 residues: CASSPKAGNSGANVLTF. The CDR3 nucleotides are TGTGCCAGCTCACCAAAGGCAGGGAATTCTGGGGCCAACGTCCTGACTTTC.

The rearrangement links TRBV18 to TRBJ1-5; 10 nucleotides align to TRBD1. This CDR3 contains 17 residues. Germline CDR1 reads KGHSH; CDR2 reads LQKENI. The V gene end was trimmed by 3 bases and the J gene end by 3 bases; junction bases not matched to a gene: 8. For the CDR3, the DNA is TGTGCCAGCTCACCCACCGGGACAGGGGTTCTCAATCAGCCCCAGCATTTT. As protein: CASSPTGTGVLNQPQHF.

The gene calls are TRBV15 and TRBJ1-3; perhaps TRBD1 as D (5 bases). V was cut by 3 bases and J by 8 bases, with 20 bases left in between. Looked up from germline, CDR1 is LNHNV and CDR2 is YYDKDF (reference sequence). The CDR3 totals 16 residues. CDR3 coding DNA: TGTGCCACCAGCAGCAACACCGGGACTGCGGTCGACACCATATATTTT. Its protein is CATSSNTGTAVDTIYF.

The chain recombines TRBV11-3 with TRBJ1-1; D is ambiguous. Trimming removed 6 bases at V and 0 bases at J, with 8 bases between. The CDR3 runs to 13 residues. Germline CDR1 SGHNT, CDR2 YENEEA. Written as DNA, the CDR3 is TGTGCCAGCAGGAATCGGTTGAACACTGAAGCTTTCTTT. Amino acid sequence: CASRNRLNTEAFF.

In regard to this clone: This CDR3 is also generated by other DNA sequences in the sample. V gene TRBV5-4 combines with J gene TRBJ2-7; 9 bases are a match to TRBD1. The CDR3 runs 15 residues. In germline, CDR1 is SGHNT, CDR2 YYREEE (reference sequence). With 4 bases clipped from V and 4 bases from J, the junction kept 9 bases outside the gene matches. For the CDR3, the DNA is TGTGCCAGCAGCGGTGGACAGGGGAGGGTTTACGAGCAGTACTTC. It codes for CASSGGQGRVYEQYF.

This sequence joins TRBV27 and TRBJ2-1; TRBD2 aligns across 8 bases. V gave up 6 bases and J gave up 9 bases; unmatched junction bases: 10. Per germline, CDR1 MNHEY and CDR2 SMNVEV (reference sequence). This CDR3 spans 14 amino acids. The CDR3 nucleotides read TGTGCCAGCAGACCTTTGCGGGAGGAGGGTGAGCAGTTCTTC. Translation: CASRPLREEGEQFF.

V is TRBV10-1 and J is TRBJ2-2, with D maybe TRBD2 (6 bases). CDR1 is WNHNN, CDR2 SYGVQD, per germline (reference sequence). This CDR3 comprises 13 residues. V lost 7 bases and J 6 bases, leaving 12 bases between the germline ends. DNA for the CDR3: TGCGCCAGCACCCTCAGGGAGGCCGGGGAGCTGTTTTTT. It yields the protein CASTLREAGELFF.

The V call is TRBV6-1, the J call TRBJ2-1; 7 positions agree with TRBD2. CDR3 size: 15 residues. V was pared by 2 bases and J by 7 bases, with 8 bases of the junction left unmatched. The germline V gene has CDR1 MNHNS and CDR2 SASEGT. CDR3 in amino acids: CASSEIAGARNEQFF. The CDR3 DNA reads TGTGCCAGCAGTGAAATTGCGGGAGCGAGGAATGAGCAGTTCTTC.

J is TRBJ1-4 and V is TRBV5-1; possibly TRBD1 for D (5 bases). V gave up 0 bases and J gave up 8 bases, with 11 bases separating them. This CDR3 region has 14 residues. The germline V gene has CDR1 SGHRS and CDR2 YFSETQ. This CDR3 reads CASSLGTSGEKLFF. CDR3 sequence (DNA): TGCGCCAGCAGCTTGGGGACAAGCGGGGAAAAACTGTTTTTT. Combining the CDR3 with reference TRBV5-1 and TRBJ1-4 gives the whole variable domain KAGVTQTPRYLIKTRGQQVTLSCSPISGHRSVSWYQQTPGQGLQFLFEYFSETQRNKGNFPGRFSGRQFSNSRSEMNVSTLELGDSALYLCASSLGTSGEKLFFGSGTQLSVL.

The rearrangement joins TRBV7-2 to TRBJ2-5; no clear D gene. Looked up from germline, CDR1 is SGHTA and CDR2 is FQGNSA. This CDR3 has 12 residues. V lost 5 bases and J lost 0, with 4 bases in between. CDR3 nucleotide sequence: TGTGCCAGCAGCCTATACCAAGAGACCCAGTACTTC. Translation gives CASSLYQETQYF.

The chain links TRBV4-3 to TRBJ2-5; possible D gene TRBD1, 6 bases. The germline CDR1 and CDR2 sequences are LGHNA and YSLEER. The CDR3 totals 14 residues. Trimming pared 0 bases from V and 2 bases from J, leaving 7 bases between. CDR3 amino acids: CASSQDDRQETQYF. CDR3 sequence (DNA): TGCGCCAGCAGCCAAGACGACAGGCAAGAGACCCAGTACTTC.

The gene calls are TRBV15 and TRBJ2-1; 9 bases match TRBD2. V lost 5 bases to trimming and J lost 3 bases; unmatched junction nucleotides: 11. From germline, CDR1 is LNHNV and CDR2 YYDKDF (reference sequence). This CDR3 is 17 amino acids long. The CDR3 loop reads CATSAEVRLAVYNEQFF. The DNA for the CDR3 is TGTGCCACCAGCGCCGAAGTCCGACTAGCGGTCTACAATGAGCAGTTCTTC.